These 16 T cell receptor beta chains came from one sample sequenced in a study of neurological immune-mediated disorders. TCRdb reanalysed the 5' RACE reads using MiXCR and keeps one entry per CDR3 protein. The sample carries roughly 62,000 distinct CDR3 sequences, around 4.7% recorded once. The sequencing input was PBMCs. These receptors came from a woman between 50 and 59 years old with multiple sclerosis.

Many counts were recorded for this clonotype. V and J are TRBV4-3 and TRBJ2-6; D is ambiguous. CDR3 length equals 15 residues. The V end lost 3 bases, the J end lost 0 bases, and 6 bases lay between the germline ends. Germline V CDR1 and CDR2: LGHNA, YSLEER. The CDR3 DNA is TGCGCCAGCAGCCAGTCAAGCTCTGGGGCCAACGTCCTGACTTTC. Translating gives CASSQSSSGANVLTF.

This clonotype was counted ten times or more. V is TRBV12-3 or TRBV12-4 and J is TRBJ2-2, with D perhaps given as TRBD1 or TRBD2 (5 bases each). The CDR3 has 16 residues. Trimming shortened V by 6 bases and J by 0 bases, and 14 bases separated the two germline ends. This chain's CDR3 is CASRLTGTSNTGELFF. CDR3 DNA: TGTGCCAGCAGGCTAACCGGGACGTCGAACACCGGGGAGCTGTTTTTT.

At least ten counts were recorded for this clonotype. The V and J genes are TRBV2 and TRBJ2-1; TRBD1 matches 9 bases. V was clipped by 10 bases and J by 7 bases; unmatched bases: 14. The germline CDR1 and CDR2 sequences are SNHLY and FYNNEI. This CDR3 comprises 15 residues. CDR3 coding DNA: TGTGCCACCGTAAACCGGGACAGGGTTGTTAATGAGCAGTTCTTC. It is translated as CATVNRDRVVNEQFF.

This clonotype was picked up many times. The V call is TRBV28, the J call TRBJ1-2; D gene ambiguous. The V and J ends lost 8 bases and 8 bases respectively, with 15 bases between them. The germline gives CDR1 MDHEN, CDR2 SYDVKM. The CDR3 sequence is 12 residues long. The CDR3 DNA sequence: TGTGCCAGCTACTTAAATAAGTGGGGCTACACCTTC. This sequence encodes CASYLNKWGYTF.

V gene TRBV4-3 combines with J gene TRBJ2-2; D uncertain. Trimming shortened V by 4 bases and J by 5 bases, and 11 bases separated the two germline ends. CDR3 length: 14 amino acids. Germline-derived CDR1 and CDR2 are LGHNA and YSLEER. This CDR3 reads CASSRQTRTGELFF. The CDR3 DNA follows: TGCGCCAGCAGCCGCCAGACAAGGACCGGGGAGCTGTTTTTT.

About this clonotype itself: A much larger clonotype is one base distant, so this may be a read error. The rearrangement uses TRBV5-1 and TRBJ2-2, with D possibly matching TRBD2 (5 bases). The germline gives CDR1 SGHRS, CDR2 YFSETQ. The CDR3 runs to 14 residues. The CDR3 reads CTSSPGILRGELFF. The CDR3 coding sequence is TGCACCAGCAGCCCCGGGATCTTGCGAGGGGAGCTGTTTTTT.

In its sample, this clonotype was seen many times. CDR3 nucleotide sequence: TGTGCCAGCAGCCAAAACAGGAGGGAGACCCAGTACTTC. This gives the protein CASSQNRRETQYF. The chain has TRBV3-1 and TRBJ2-5; tentatively, D is TRBD1 or TRBD2 (5 bases each). Germline values: CDR1 LGHDT, CDR2 YNNKEL (reference sequence). CDR3 length: 13 residues. With 2 bases removed from V and 5 bases from J, the gap between germline ends came to 9 bases.

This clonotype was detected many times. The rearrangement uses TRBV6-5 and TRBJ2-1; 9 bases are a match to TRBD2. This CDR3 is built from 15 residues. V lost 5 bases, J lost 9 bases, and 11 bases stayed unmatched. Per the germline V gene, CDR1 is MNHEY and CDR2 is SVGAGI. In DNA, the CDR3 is TGTGCCAGCAGTCCCCTCGAGCGGGGGGTCAGTGAGCAGTTCTTC. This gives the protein CASSPLERGVSEQFF.

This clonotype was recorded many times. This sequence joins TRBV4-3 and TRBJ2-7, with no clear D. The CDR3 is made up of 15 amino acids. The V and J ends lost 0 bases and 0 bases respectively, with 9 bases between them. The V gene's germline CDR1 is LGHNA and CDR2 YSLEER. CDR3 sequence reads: CASSQDVGFSYEQYF. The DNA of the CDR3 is TGCGCCAGCAGCCAAGATGTGGGGTTCTCCTACGAGCAGTACTTC.

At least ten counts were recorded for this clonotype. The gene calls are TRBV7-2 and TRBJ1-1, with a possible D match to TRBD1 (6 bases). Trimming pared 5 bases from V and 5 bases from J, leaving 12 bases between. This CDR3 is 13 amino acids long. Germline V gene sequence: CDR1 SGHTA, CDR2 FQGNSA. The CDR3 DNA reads TGTGCCAGCAGCGCTAGCAGGGGTACTGAAGCTTTCTTT. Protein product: CASSASRGTEAFF. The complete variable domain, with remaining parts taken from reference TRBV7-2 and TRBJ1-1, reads GAGVSQSPSNKVTEKGKDVELRCDPISGHTALYWYRQSLGQGLEFLIYFQGNSAPDKSGLPSDRFSAERTGGSVSTLTIQRTQQEDSAVYLCASSASRGTEAFFGQGTRLTVV.

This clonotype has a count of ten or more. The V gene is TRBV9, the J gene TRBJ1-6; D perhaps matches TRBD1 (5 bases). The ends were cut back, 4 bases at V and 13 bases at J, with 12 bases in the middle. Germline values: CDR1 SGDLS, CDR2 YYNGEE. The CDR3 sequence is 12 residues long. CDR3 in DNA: TGTGCCAGCAGCCTAGGACATCCCCCCCTCCACTTT. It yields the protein CASSLGHPPLHF.

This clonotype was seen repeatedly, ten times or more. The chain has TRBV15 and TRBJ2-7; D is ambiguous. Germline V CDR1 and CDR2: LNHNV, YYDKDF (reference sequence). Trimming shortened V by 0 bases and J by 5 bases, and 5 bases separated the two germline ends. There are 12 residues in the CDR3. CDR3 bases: TGTGCCACCAGCAGAGATGAAGACGAGCAGTACTTC. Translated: CATSRDEDEQYF.

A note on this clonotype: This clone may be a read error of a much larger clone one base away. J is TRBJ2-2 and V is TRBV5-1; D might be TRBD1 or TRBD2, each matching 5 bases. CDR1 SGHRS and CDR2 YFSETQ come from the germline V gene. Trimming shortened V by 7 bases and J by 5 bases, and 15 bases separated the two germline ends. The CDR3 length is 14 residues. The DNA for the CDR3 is TGCGCCAGCGTCGGGGCAGAAGTTACCGGGGAGCTGTTTTTT. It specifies CASVGAEVTGELFF.

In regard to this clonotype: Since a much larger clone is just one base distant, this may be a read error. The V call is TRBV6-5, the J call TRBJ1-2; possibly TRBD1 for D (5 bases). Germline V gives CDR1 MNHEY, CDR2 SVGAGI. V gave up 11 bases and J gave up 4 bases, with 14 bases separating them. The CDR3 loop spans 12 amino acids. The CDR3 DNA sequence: TGTGCCGCCTTAGAAAGGGGCTATGGCTACACCTTC. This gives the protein CAALERGYGYTF.

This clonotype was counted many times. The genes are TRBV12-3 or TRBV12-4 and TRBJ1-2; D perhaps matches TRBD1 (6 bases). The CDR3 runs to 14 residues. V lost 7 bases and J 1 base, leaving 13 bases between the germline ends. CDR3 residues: CASTLDRNNYGYTF. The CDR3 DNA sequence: TGTGCCAGCACCTTGGACAGAAATAACTATGGCTACACCTTC.

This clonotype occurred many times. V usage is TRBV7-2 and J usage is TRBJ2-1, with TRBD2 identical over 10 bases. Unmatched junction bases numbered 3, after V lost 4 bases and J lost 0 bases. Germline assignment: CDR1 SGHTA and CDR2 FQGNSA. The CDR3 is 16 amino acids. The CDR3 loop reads CASSSSGGSSYNEQFF. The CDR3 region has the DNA TGTGCCAGCAGCTCTAGCGGGGGAAGCTCCTACAATGAGCAGTTCTTC. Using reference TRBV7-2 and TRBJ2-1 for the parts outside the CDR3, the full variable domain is GAGVSQSPSNKVTEKGKDVELRCDPISGHTALYWYRQSLGQGLEFLIYFQGNSAPDKSGLPSDRFSAERTGGSVSTLTIQRTQQEDSAVYLCASSSSGGSSYNEQFFGPGTRLTVL.